This entry describes one T cell receptor (beta chain). What it binds is not known. The source of the sample is a study of T cell repertoires in cytomegalovirus infection. Study-wide results and caveats: Dominating the ex vivo response were TCR beta clonotypes that were CMV-specific and HLA-C-restricted.

TCRdb processed the reads anew with MiXCR; each CDR3 protein has one entry. The top ten hold around nine tenths of the sample, which has 40,000 to 55,000 distinct CDR3 sequences, over 20% seen once. V lost 7 bases to trimming and J lost 8 bases; unmatched junction nucleotides: 15. CDR1 is SGHTA and CDR2 is FQGNSA in the germline V gene. This CDR3 has 16 amino acids. The receptor's source is a human donor in good health (CMV status not recorded). Some clones in this sample may be carry-over from other donors' samples. The material sequenced was CD8+ T cells from cultured PBMCs, taken from culture after CMV antigen stimulation. V gene TRBV7-2 combines with J gene TRBJ2-1; TRBD2 matches at 9 bases. Written as DNA, the CDR3 is TGTGCCAGCACCGACCTCGTAGGGACTAGCATCTATGAGCAGTTCTTC. Translation gives CASTDLVGTSIYEQFF.